These 32 T cell receptor beta chains came from one sample sequenced in a study of vaccination and CD4 T cells after COVID-19. This sample's treatment: approximately 11-day PBMC culture with coronavirus spike peptide pools or control peptides (ViraFEST assay). No antigen is known for these receptors. Sequenced with the Oncomine TCR Beta short-read assay was DNA taken from cultured CD4+ T cells. TCRdb reprocessed the PCR reads with MiXCR, giving one entry per CDR3 protein. The data contain fewer than 4,500 distinct CDR3 sequences, approximately 22% of them singletons. Source material: CD4+ T cells from blood, cultured in vitro. These receptors were collected from a human donor who had recovered from COVID-19.

This clonotype was seen a few times. The J gene is TRBJ1-4, the V gene TRBV7-8, with TRBD1 matching 7 bases. The CDR3 runs to 17 residues. The V and J ends lost 5 bases and 8 bases, in that order; junction bases with no gene match: 17. Germline CDR1 reads SGHVS; CDR2 reads FQNEAQ. In DNA, the CDR3 is TGTGCCAGCAGCCACAACCCACCCCAGGGGGGTAACGAAAAACTGTTTTTT. The encoded protein is CASSHNPPQGGNEKLFF.

This clonotype ranks as medium-sized. This chain links TRBV6-1 with TRBJ1-6, with 8 bases identical to TRBD1. This CDR3 has 13 residues. Looked up from germline, CDR1 is MNHNS and CDR2 is SASEGT. Losses at the gene ends were 5 bases for V and 9 bases for J; bases not matched to a gene: 3. For the CDR3, the DNA is TGTGCCAGCAGTACGACAGGGGCTTCACCCCTCCACTTT. This translates into CASSTTGASPLHF.

This clonotype was counted a few times. V gene TRBV10-3 combines with J gene TRBJ2-1; TRBD2 agrees at 13 bases. Germline V gene sequence: CDR1 ENHRY, CDR2 SYGVKD. The CDR3 has 14 amino acids. J gave up 8 bases and V 6 bases, and 4 bases lay outside the gene matches. In nucleotides, the CDR3 is TGTGCCATCAGACTAGCGGGGGGGCGGGATGAGCAGTTCTTC. This translates into CAIRLAGGRDEQFF.

Relative to its sample, this clonotype is medium-sized. The chain joins TRBV20-1 to TRBJ2-1; TRBD2 aligns across 7 bases. CDR3 length: 14 amino acids. Germline CDR1 and CDR2: DFQATT and SNEGSKA (reference sequence). V trimming: 0 bases; J trimming: 8 bases; junction bases outside the gene matches: 7. In DNA, the CDR3 is TGCAGTGCTAGAGATATGGCGGGGAGGGATGAGCAGTTCTTC. Amino acids: CSARDMAGRDEQFF.

Regarding this clonotype: One junction end does not reproduce the germline sequence, and a read error may be involved. The CDR3 region has the DNA TGTGCCAGCAGTTTAAGCAGAGCCTCTGAAGCTTCCTTT. This translates into CASSLSRASEASF. The rearrangement joins TRBV12-3 or TRBV12-4 to TRBJ1-1, with D unclear. The CDR3 covers 13 residues.

By proportion, this clonotype is medium-sized. The chain has TRBV10-3 and TRBJ2-5; no clear D gene. Germline CDR1 is ENHRY and CDR2 is SYGVKD. Trimming pared 0 bases from V and 5 bases from J, leaving 10 bases between. The CDR3 is 14 residues long. The CDR3 region has the DNA TGTGCCATCAGTGAGTCGAACGGGCTGGAGACCCAGTACTTC. This sequence encodes CAISESNGLETQYF.

This clonotype occurred a few times. J is TRBJ2-5 and V is TRBV2; 12 bases are a match to TRBD2. This CDR3 spans 17 amino acids. V trimming: 2 bases; J trimming: 3 bases; junction bases outside the gene matches: 7. Looked up from germline, CDR1 is SNHLY and CDR2 is FYNNEI. The CDR3 loop reads CASSERKTSGGKETQYF. The CDR3 DNA follows: TGTGCCAGCAGTGAAAGGAAGACTAGCGGGGGCAAAGAGACCCAGTACTTC.

CDR3 coding DNA: TGTGCCAGCAGCCCTCTACTAGGGGGTGAGCAGTTCTTC. Its protein product is CASSPLLGGEQFF. The chain combines TRBV12-3 or TRBV12-4 with TRBJ2-1; the D gene is possibly TRBD1 (6 bases). The CDR3 is 13 residues long. V shed 6 bases and J shed 9 bases, with 15 bases lying between them.

This clonotype is large in the sample. V gene TRBV6-1 combines with J gene TRBJ1-2; D unclear. Trimming cost V 5 bases and J 6 bases, with 16 bases left between them. This CDR3 is 14 amino acids long. The germline V gene has CDR1 MNHNS and CDR2 SASEGT. The CDR3 region is CASSPLPTPDGYTF. The CDR3 DNA reads as TGTGCCAGCAGTCCCCTCCCCACACCGGATGGCTACACCTTC.

The chain carries TRBV5-4 and TRBJ1-1; D unclear. The CDR3 loop spans 15 amino acids. The germline V and J ends were trimmed by 0 bases and 4 bases, with 13 bases remaining between them. The germline CDR1 and CDR2 sequences are SGHNT and YYREEE (reference sequence). The CDR3 nucleotides read TGTGCCAGCAGCTTGGGGGTGTCGAGCACCACTGAAGCTTTCTTT. Translated, it gives CASSLGVSSTTEAFF.

There are a few counts of this clonotype. The genes are TRBV29-1 and TRBJ1-2; TRBD1 aligns across 7 bases. J lost 5 bases, V lost 6 bases, and 3 bases had no gene match. This CDR3 has 11 residues. Germline V gene data show CDR1 as SQVTM and CDR2 as ANQGSEA. CDR3 region: CSVGTVYGYTF. The DNA of the CDR3 is TGCAGCGTCGGGACAGTTTATGGCTACACCTTC.

This clonotype was observed a few times. The V call is TRBV20-1, the J call TRBJ2-7; 8 bases map to TRBD2. CDR1 and CDR2 (germline): DFQATT, SNEGSKA (reference sequence). The CDR3 totals 13 residues. The V gene end was trimmed by 7 bases and the J gene end by 0 bases; junction bases not matched to a gene: 5. In DNA, the CDR3 is TGCAGTGTAGGCAGCGGGGGCTCCTACGAGCAGTACTTC. It yields the protein CSVGSGGSYEQYF.

Only a few counts were recorded for this clonotype. The rearrangement joins TRBV19 to TRBJ2-5; D is tentatively TRBD1 or TRBD2 (6 bases each). Looked up from germline, CDR1 is LNHDA and CDR2 is SQIVND (reference sequence). V lost 3 bases to trimming and J lost 9 bases, with 20 bases between them. This CDR3 contains 15 residues. CDR3 nucleotides: TGTGCCAGTAGTATGGGGGGCTCGGACTCGTCGGCCCAGTACTTC. Encoded protein: CASSMGGSDSSAQYF.

This clonotype was counted only a few times. The chain combines TRBV7-3 with TRBJ2-7, with D tentatively TRBD2 (6 bases). There are 12 residues in the CDR3. Per the germline V gene, CDR1 is SGHTA and CDR2 is FQGTGA. Trimming left V 5 bases short and J 6 bases short, with 11 bases between. This chain's CDR3 is CASSQPGGEQYF. As DNA, the CDR3 is TGTGCCAGCAGCCAACCCGGGGGCGAGCAGTACTTC.

The rearrangement joins TRBV20-1 to TRBJ2-3; 7 nucleotides align to TRBD1. CDR3 size: 15 residues. The germline gives CDR1 DFQATT, CDR2 SNEGSKA (reference sequence). The ends lost 0 bases at V and 4 bases at J; junction bases unmatched: 7. CDR3 region: CSARDLKGAADTQYF. CDR3 nucleotide sequence: TGCAGTGCTAGAGATCTAAAGGGGGCAGCAGATACGCAGTATTTT.

The rearrangement links TRBV4-2 to TRBJ2-3, with D hard to call. The germline V and J ends were trimmed by 8 bases and 4 bases, with 7 bases remaining between them. CDR3 length: 11 residues. Germline V gene data show CDR1 as LGHNA and CDR2 as YNFKEQ. CDR3 in DNA: TGTGCCAGCCGGAGCGCAGATACGCAGTATTTT. Protein sequence: CASRSADTQYF.

The chain links TRBV3-1 to TRBJ1-2, with 9 bases fitting TRBD1. The V gene's germline CDR1 is LGHDT and CDR2 YNNKEL (reference sequence). J was trimmed by 11 bases and V by 3 bases; bases with no gene match: 10. The CDR3 runs 14 residues. In DNA form, the CDR3 reads TGTGCCAGCAGCCACCTTTATCCCGGGACAGGGTACACCTTC. The encoded protein is CASSHLYPGTGYTF.

A single count supports this clonotype. V usage is TRBV3-1 and J usage is TRBJ1-1; D is unresolved. Germline V CDR1 and CDR2: LGHDT, YNNKEL (reference sequence). V gave up 1 base and J gave up 0 bases, with 9 bases separating them. The CDR3 consists of 15 residues. The CDR3 coding sequence is TGTGCCAGCAGCCAAGGGGTGAATTTGAACACTGAAGCTTTCTTT. This encodes CASSQGVNLNTEAFF.

This clonotype has just a few counts. Here the CDR3 reads CSARDNGGGGTEAFF. The DNA for the CDR3 is TGCAGTGCTAGAGATAATGGCGGCGGCGGCACTGAAGCTTTCTTT. The chain joins TRBV20-1 to TRBJ1-1; D call uncertain. V was shortened by 0 bases and J by 4 bases, with 15 bases between the two germline ends. Germline V gene data show CDR1 as DFQATT and CDR2 as SNEGSKA (reference sequence). CDR3 length: 15 amino acids.

This clonotype was picked up a small number of times. The chain carries TRBV24-1 and TRBJ2-1, with D unresolved. CDR1 is KGHDR and CDR2 is SFDVKD in the germline V gene. The CDR3 spans 13 residues. The ends were cut back, 0 bases at V and 9 bases at J, with 8 bases in the middle. CDR3 amino acids: CATSDLGVGEQFF. The CDR3 coding sequence is TGTGCCACCAGTGATTTGGGGGTCGGTGAGCAGTTCTTC.

As DNA, the CDR3 is TGTGCCAGCAGCTTAAACACAGGGGGAGGTCGCGGGGAGCTGTTTTTT. It is translated as CASSLNTGGGRGELFF. The chain has TRBV13 and TRBJ2-2; 8 positions agree with TRBD1. The V gene end was trimmed by 2 bases and the J gene end by 7 bases; junction bases not matched to a gene: 9. Germline-derived CDR1 and CDR2 are PRHDT and FYEKMQ (reference sequence). This CDR3 comprises 16 residues.

Concerning this clonotype: Because it lacks the conserved phenylalanine or tryptophan at the end, this CDR3 is likely a read error. The chain is built from TRBV20-1 and TRBJ2-7; the match to TRBD1 covers 8 bases. The ends lost 4 bases at V and 0 bases at J; junction bases unmatched: 2. The germline V gene encodes CDR1 DFQATT and CDR2 SNEGSKA (reference sequence). The CDR3 has 13 residues. CDR3 sequence: CSATRGLSYEQYL. The CDR3 nucleotides are TGCAGTGCTACCAGGGGGCTCTCCTACGAGCAGTACCTC.

Only a few counts were recorded for this clonotype. This chain uses TRBV2 with TRBJ2-1; 7 bases map to TRBD1. V was clipped by 8 bases and J by 8 bases; unmatched bases: 3. Germline lookup yields CDR1 SNHLY and CDR2 FYNNEI. CDR3 length: 11 amino acids. DNA for the CDR3: TGTGCCAGCCTCGACAGGGATGAGCAGTTCTTC. Its translation is CASLDRDEQFF.

This clonotype rates as large. J is TRBJ1-2 and V is TRBV6-1; D not certain. This CDR3 has 13 residues. From germline, CDR1 is MNHNS and CDR2 SASEGT. Trimming left V 1 base short and J 4 bases short, with 7 bases between. DNA of the CDR3: TGTGCCAGCAGTGAAGGGGCCCGCTATGGCTACACCTTC. Its protein is CASSEGARYGYTF.

This clonotype turned up a few times. The CDR3 nucleotides are TGTGCCAGCAGTCCAATCCGGCTTGAGCGCGACCAAGAGACCCAGTACTTC. Translating it yields CASSPIRLERDQETQYF. The chain uses TRBV27 and TRBJ2-5; D call uncertain. V was cut by 5 bases and J by 0 bases, with 19 bases left in between. The V gene's germline CDR1 is MNHEY and CDR2 SMNVEV (reference sequence). The CDR3 is 17 amino acids.

The CDR3 sequence: CASSQVQGGQPQHF. Written as DNA, the CDR3 is TGCGCCAGCAGCCAAGTACAGGGGGGTCAGCCCCAGCATTTT. The chain joins TRBV4-1 to TRBJ1-5; TRBD1 matches 8 bases. V trimming: 1 base; J trimming: 6 bases; junction bases outside the gene matches: 2. The CDR3 length is 14 residues. Germline V gene lookup returns CDR1 MGHRA and CDR2 YSYEKL.

This clonotype was found a few times. DNA of the CDR3: TGTGCCAGCAGCACCACCTCCGACAGGTTCAATGAGCAGTTCTTC. Translated, it gives CASSTTSDRFNEQFF. The chain combines TRBV11-2 with TRBJ2-1; TRBD1 might be the D (6 bases). The CDR3 totals 15 residues. The germline V gene has CDR1 SGHAT and CDR2 FQNNGV. V shed 5 bases and J shed 6 bases, with 17 bases lying between them.

As to this clonotype: The missing conserved phenylalanine or tryptophan at the end of this CDR3 makes a read error likely. The chain recombines TRBV20-1 with TRBJ2-2; D might be TRBD2 (6 bases). Germline loops: CDR1 DFQATT, CDR2 SNEGSKA (reference sequence). The CDR3 spans 14 residues. CDR3 residues: CSATQGRGTGELFC. CDR3 DNA sequence: TGCAGCGCGACCCAGGGTCGGGGGACCGGGGAGCTGTTTTGT.

This rearrangement joins TRBV12-5 to TRBJ2-3; D possibly corresponds to TRBD1 (7 bases). Trimming removed 5 bases from V and 1 base from J, with 13 bases in between. The CDR3 totals 15 residues. Germline CDR1 reads LGHNT; CDR2 reads FRNRAP. CDR3 nucleotides: TGTGCTAGTGGTCACAGGGGACTCGGCACAGATACGCAGTATTTT. Translating gives CASGHRGLGTDTQYF. The complete variable domain, with remaining parts taken from reference TRBV12-5 and TRBJ2-3, reads DARVTQTPRHKVTEMGQEVTMRCQPILGHNTVFWYRQTMMQGLELLAYFRNRAPLDDSGMPKDRFSAEMPDATLATLKIQPSEPRDSAVYFCASGHRGLGTDTQYFGPGTRLTVL.

This clonotype counts as medium-sized. The chain employs TRBV27 and TRBJ1-5, with D perhaps matching TRBD1 (5 bases). Germline V lookup: CDR1 MNHEY, CDR2 SMNVEV (reference sequence). The CDR3 contains 15 residues. V was shortened by 6 bases and J by 3 bases, with 15 bases between the two germline ends. Here the CDR3 reads CASSQRGGSNQPQHF. For the CDR3, the DNA is TGTGCCAGCAGCCAGAGGGGTGGTTCCAATCAGCCCCAGCATTTT.

This clonotype turned up a few times. The chain recombines TRBV6-1 with TRBJ2-7; TRBD1 agrees at 7 bases. Trimming at V came to 6 bases and at J to 5 bases, leaving 10 bases not matched to a gene. Germline V gene sequence: CDR1 MNHNS, CDR2 SASEGT. This CDR3 is 14 amino acids long. The CDR3 is CASRTGVASNEQYF. CDR3 coding DNA: TGTGCCAGCAGAACAGGGGTGGCGTCCAACGAGCAGTACTTC.

This clonotype is labeled medium-sized (0.01 to 0.1%). This chain connects TRBV11-3 to TRBJ2-3; 7 nucleotides align to TRBD2. Germline assignment: CDR1 SGHNT and CDR2 YENEEA. CDR3 length equals 14 residues. The V gene end was trimmed by 5 bases and the J gene end by 6 bases; junction bases not matched to a gene: 8. The DNA of the CDR3 is TGTGCCAGCAGCATTGGGGGGGGAAGTGATACGCAGTATTTT. It yields the protein CASSIGGGSDTQYF.